This T cell receptor (beta chain) appears in the sequencing data of a study of cytomegalovirus exposure and HLA in healthy donors. Study context: Among around 170 million T cells, an earlier analysis found 90 million to 130 million unique TCR beta sequences. Whole-study results and caveats: When presence/absence was analysed, sequencing depth was taken to be roughly uniform across donors. Within an earlier analysis, most TCR beta V segments proved productive either about 87% or about 30% of the time. Overall, approximately 180 TCR beta chains were annotated as cytomegalovirus-associated.

Regarding this clone: Its antigen is currently unknown.

Researchers ran the PCR with 60 Vbeta and 13 Jbeta primers. Sequencing was performed with immunoSEQ multiplex PCR; in TCRdb, only in-frame clones are kept and a portion is missing. The sample lists about 80,000 clones, roughly 65% occurring once. Germline-derived CDR1 and CDR2 are SGHRS and YFSETQ. The ends were cut back, 4 bases at V and 5 bases at J, with 15 bases in the middle. The CDR3 has 14 residues. The sequenced sample was PBMCs. The clonotype originates from a male donor in good health and CMV-seropositive. The chain links TRBV5-1 to TRBJ2-5, with D possibly TRBD2 on 6 matching bases. CDR3 sequence: CASSPTRSEETQYF. In DNA form, the CDR3 reads TGCGCCAGCAGCCCGACTAGATCGGAGGAGACCCAGTACTTC.